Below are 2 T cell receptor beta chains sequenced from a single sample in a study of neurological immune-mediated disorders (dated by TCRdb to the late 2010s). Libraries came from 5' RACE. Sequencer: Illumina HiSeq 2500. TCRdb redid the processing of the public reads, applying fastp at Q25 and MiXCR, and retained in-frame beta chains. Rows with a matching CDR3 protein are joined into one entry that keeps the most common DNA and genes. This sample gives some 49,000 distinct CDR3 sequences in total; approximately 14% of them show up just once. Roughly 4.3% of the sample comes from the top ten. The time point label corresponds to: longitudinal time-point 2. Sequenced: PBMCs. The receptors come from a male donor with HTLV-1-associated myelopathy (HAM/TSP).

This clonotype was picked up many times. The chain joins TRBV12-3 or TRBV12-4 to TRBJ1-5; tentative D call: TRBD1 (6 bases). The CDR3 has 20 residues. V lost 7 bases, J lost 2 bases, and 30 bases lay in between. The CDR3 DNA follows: TGTGCCAGCACCTACCAGTACAGGGTAACGCGGCCTACGGGCAATCAGCCCCAGCATTTT. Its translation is CASTYQYRVTRPTGNQPQHF.

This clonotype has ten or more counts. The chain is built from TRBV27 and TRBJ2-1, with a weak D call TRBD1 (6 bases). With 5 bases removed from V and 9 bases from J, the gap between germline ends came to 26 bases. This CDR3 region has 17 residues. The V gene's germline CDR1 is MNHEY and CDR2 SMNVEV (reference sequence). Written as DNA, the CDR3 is TGTGCCAGCAGTCACCCGGTTCTAGCCACTCTAGGGGGTGAGCAGTTCTTC. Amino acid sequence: CASSHPVLATLGGEQFF.